One and the same sample provided the 32 T cell receptor beta chains below, sequenced in a study of T-cell reconstitution after alpha-beta-depleted transplantation in children. Molecular barcoding with unique molecular identifiers was used for the TCRbeta library. TCRdb passed the PCR reads through MiXCR, listing each CDR3 protein once. The sample consists of fewer than 250,000 distinct CDR3 sequences, over 15% of them appearing once. The material sequenced was PBMCs, mostly from graft donor cells, taken 360 days after TCRalphabeta/CD19-depleted stem cell transplant. The receptors derive from a male patient aged 2 to 9 who had a stem cell transplant for acute lymphoblastic leukemia, so the T cells may come from the graft donor.

Only a few counts were recorded for this clonotype. The rearrangement links TRBV5-6 to TRBJ2-1; unclear D gene. The V gene lost 2 bases and the J gene lost 2 bases, with 8 bases spanning the gap. This CDR3 spans 14 amino acids. CDR1 is SGHDT and CDR2 is YYEEEE in the germline V gene. The CDR3 nucleotides read TGTGCCAGCAGCTTCCTAATCCCCTACAATGAGCAGTTCTTC. Residues: CASSFLIPYNEQFF.

This clonotype was seen ten or more times. CDR3 protein: CASSLRRGGQPQHF. Here the CDR3 DNA reads TGTGCCAGCAGCTTGAGGAGGGGCGGTCAGCCCCAGCATTTT. This chain joins TRBV12-3 or TRBV12-4 and TRBJ1-5, with D possibly matching TRBD1 (5 bases). The CDR3 is made up of 14 amino acids. V lost 6 bases and J lost 6, with 15 bases in between.

This rearrangement joins TRBV5-6 to TRBJ2-6; D is tentatively TRBD1 or TRBD2 (6 bases each). Germline V CDR1 and CDR2: SGHDT, YYEEEE. CDR3 length equals 16 residues. Trimming took 1 base from V and 3 from J, leaving 11 bases between them. Here the CDR3 DNA reads TGTGCCAGCAGCTTGTTTGGGGGGCTTGGGGCCAACGTCCTGACTTTC. This translates into CASSLFGGLGANVLTF. Based on the CDR3 plus reference TRBV5-6 and TRBJ2-6, the full variable domain is DAGVTQSPTHLIKTRGQQVTLRCSPKSGHDTVSWYQQALGQGPQFIFQYYEEEERQRGNFPDRFSGHQFPNYSSELNVNALLLGDSALYLCASSLFGGLGANVLTFGAGSRLTVL.

On this clonotype: This is likely a read error, given that the CDR3 carries no conserved phenylalanine or tryptophan at its end. This chain joins TRBV5-1 and TRBJ1-1, with D uncertain. Germline V gene lookup returns CDR1 SGHRS and CDR2 YFSETQ. V was shortened by 8 bases and J by 0 bases, with 14 bases between the two germline ends. The CDR3 has 14 amino acids. The CDR3 bases are TGCGCCAGTTACCTAGGAGGGATGAACACTGAAGCTTTCGTT. It is translated as CASYLGGMNTEAFV.

This clonotype was recorded at least ten times. The rearrangement uses TRBV12-3 or TRBV12-4 and TRBJ1-1; no firm D call. The germline V and J ends were trimmed by 3 bases and 5 bases, with 7 bases remaining between them. This CDR3 is built from 12 residues. The CDR3 coding sequence is TGTGCCAGCAGTTTCACGGGGACTGAAGCTTTCTTT. As protein: CASSFTGTEAFF.

This clonotype was observed at least ten times. The V call is TRBV5-6, the J call TRBJ1-5, with 7 bases identical to TRBD1. Germline assignment: CDR1 SGHDT and CDR2 YYEEEE. J was trimmed by 4 bases and V by 1 base; bases with no gene match: 5. The CDR3 covers 15 residues. The CDR3 loop is CASSLWDSNNQPQHF. The CDR3 nucleotides are TGTGCCAGCAGCTTGTGGGACAGTAATAATCAGCCCCAGCATTTT.

The chain is built from TRBV10-3 and TRBJ2-3, with D tentatively TRBD2 (6 bases). Trimming cost V 7 bases and J 0 bases, with 11 bases left between them. CDR1 ENHRY and CDR2 SYGVKD come from the germline V gene. This CDR3 has 14 amino acids. CDR3 sequence reads: CAIKAGTSTDTQYF. Written as DNA, the CDR3 is TGTGCCATCAAGGCGGGGACTAGCACAGATACGCAGTATTTT.

The rearrangement uses TRBV12-3 or TRBV12-4 and TRBJ2-7, with 8 nucleotides matching TRBD2. This CDR3 contains 16 residues. J was trimmed by 0 bases and V by 3 bases; bases with no gene match: 7. This chain's CDR3 is CASSLSSGLSSYEQYF. CDR3 coding DNA: TGTGCCAGCAGTTTGTCTAGCGGGCTAAGCTCCTACGAGCAGTACTTC.

This clonotype has a handful of counts. The chain has TRBV5-1 and TRBJ2-1, with 10 bases that match TRBD2. The CDR3 has 14 residues. Germline V gives CDR1 SGHRS, CDR2 YFSETQ. Losses at the gene ends were 7 bases for V and 3 bases for J; bases not matched to a gene: 4. CDR3 residues: CASRLAGVYNEQFF. CDR3 sequence (DNA): TGCGCCAGCCGCCTAGCGGGGGTCTACAATGAGCAGTTCTTC.

This clonotype was counted between two and nine times. The V and J genes are TRBV7-9 and TRBJ2-7; 9 nucleotides align to TRBD1. The V gene end was trimmed by 4 bases and the J gene end by 4 bases; junction bases not matched to a gene: 11. This CDR3 is 16 amino acids long. CDR1 and CDR2 (germline): SEHNR, FQNEAQ (reference sequence). The CDR3 protein is CASSSKQGARFYEQYF. In DNA, the CDR3 is TGTGCCAGCAGCTCCAAACAGGGGGCCCGGTTTTACGAGCAGTACTTC.

This sequence joins TRBV12-3 or TRBV12-4 and TRBJ2-3, with D hard to call. V was clipped by 7 bases and J by 2 bases, with 7 bases between them. The CDR3 has 12 amino acids. The CDR3 spells CASTIFTDTQYF. For the CDR3, the DNA is TGTGCCAGCACCATCTTCACAGATACGCAGTATTTT.

This chain uses TRBV18 with TRBJ2-5; D remains ambiguous. The germline gives CDR1 KGHSH, CDR2 LQKENI. The CDR3 totals 15 residues. V was pared by 2 bases and J by 0 bases, with 10 bases between. CDR3 loop: CASSPLIRDQETQYF. The CDR3 bases are TGTGCCAGCTCACCATTAATCCGGGACCAAGAGACCCAGTACTTC.

The chain has TRBV24-1 and TRBJ2-1; the D gene is possibly TRBD1 (5 bases). Deletions cut 6 bases from V and 0 bases from J, with 20 bases between. The germline gives CDR1 KGHDR, CDR2 SFDVKD. CDR3 length: 18 amino acids. The CDR3 spells CATSPSYLGDSSYNEQFF. The CDR3 DNA reads TGTGCCACCAGTCCCTCTTACTTAGGGGATAGCTCCTACAATGAGCAGTTCTTC.

This chain uses TRBV6-2 or TRBV6-3 with TRBJ2-5, with unresolved D. This CDR3 is 14 amino acids long. V was cut by 7 bases and J by 5 bases, with 17 bases left in between. Germline V gives CDR1 MNHEY, CDR2 SVGEGT. CDR3 DNA sequence: TGTGCCAGCACCCCTTTAAGGCGCGAGGAGACCCAGTACTTC. It is translated as CASTPLRREETQYF.

The table lists this clonotype with a few counts. This chain links TRBV6-5 with TRBJ2-6; a possible D gene is TRBD2 (7 bases). The germline gives CDR1 MNHEY, CDR2 SVGAGI. The CDR3 totals 16 residues. V was cut by 3 bases and J by 2 bases, with 11 bases left in between. This CDR3 is CASSYQGGAGANVLTF. The CDR3 DNA reads TGTGCCAGCAGTTATCAAGGGGGGGCTGGGGCCAACGTCCTGACTTTC.

This clonotype has only a few counts. Written as DNA, the CDR3 is TGCGCCAGCAGCCAAGATAGGAAGGGTCGGACAGATACGCAGTATTTT. Translating it yields CASSQDRKGRTDTQYF. The chain couples TRBV4-3 to TRBJ2-3; D is unclear. Per the germline V gene, CDR1 is LGHNA and CDR2 is YSLEER. Trimming shortened V by 0 bases and J by 3 bases, and 13 bases separated the two germline ends. CDR3 length: 16 residues.

This clonotype has just a few counts. The rearrangement links TRBV6-6 to TRBJ1-1; the D gene is possibly TRBD1 (5 bases). V was pared by 0 bases and J by 8 bases, with 7 bases between. Germline assignment: CDR1 MNHNY and CDR2 SVGAGI (reference sequence). CDR3 length: 12 residues. CDR3 region: CASSYSRTEAFF. The CDR3 DNA reads as TGTGCCAGCAGTTACTCCCGGACAGAAGCTTTCTTT.

This clonotype was counted only a few times. The chain carries TRBV29-1 and TRBJ2-7; 8 bases align to TRBD1. Trimming removed 0 bases from V and 3 bases from J; junction bases left unmatched: 4. CDR3 length: 14 amino acids. CDR1 is SQVTM and CDR2 is ANQGSEA in the germline V gene. CDR3 protein: CSVEEGQANYEQYF. The CDR3 coding sequence is TGCAGCGTTGAAGAGGGACAGGCTAACTACGAGCAGTACTTC.

This clonotype was counted a few times. J is TRBJ2-1 and V is TRBV9; a weak D match, TRBD2 (7 bases). V lost 0 bases and J lost 14, with 15 bases in between. Germline V CDR1 and CDR2: SGDLS, YYNGEE. This CDR3 comprises 13 residues. The CDR3 coding sequence is TGTGCCAGCAGCGTAGTGGAGGGGGGGCTTGAGTTCTTC. It encodes CASSVVEGGLEFF.

This clonotype was seen only a few times. The chain links TRBV15 to TRBJ2-7; D is undetermined. The V gene lost 5 bases and the J gene lost 2 bases, with 7 bases spanning the gap. This CDR3 region has 12 residues. Germline CDR1 LNHNV, CDR2 YYDKDF (reference sequence). CDR3 residues: CATSSKTYEQYF. CDR3 coding DNA: TGTGCCACCAGCTCTAAGACCTACGAGCAGTACTTC.

The rearrangement joins TRBV3-1 to TRBJ2-4; the D call may be TRBD1 or TRBD2 (5 bases each). Germline CDR1 reads LGHDT; CDR2 reads YNNKEL (reference sequence). The CDR3 is 16 residues long. The V gene lost 5 bases and the J gene lost 8 bases, with 22 bases spanning the gap. CDR3: CASSLATGRRLDIQYF. CDR3 in DNA: TGTGCCAGCAGCTTGGCGACGGGACGGCGGTTGGACATTCAGTACTTC.

The rearrangement uses TRBV12-3 or TRBV12-4 and TRBJ2-6; 8 bases are a match to TRBD1. There are 15 residues in the CDR3. After removal of 6 bases from V and 2 bases from J, the junction contained 3 bases not matched to a gene. CDR3 sequence: CASRTQGAGANVLTF. CDR3 in DNA: TGTGCCAGCAGAACACAGGGGGCTGGGGCCAACGTCCTGACTTTC.

This clonotype was observed a few times. V gene TRBV12-3 or TRBV12-4 combines with J gene TRBJ2-7; 7 bases align to TRBD1. The J segment lost 4 bases and the V segment lost 8 bases, leaving 5 bases of the junction unmatched. This CDR3 contains 12 residues. CDR3 loop: CASRGGWYEQYF. The CDR3 nucleotides are TGTGCCAGCCGAGGGGGCTGGTACGAGCAGTACTTC.

This clonotype has just a few counts. V is TRBV5-6 and J is TRBJ2-3; 9 bases are a match to TRBD2. The CDR3 sequence is 14 residues long. The germline gives CDR1 SGHDT, CDR2 YYEEEE. J gave up 1 base and V 5 bases, and 2 bases lay outside the gene matches. The CDR3 DNA sequence: TGTGCCAGCAGTTCTAGCGGGGGCACAGATACGCAGTATTTT. Residues: CASSSSGGTDTQYF.

There are a few counts of this clonotype. This chain connects TRBV4-3 to TRBJ2-7; maybe TRBD1 (5 bases). Trimming stripped 1 base from V and 7 bases from J, with 14 bases between. The CDR3 sequence is 14 residues long. In germline, CDR1 is LGHNA, CDR2 YSLEER. For the CDR3, the DNA is TGCGCCAGCAGCCAAGTCTGGGGCCCCCATGAGCAGTACTTC. Its translation: CASSQVWGPHEQYF.

The V call is TRBV6-2 or TRBV6-3, the J call TRBJ2-2; D not resolved. Germline V gene lookup returns CDR1 MNHEY and CDR2 SVGEGT. V shed 6 bases and J shed 1 base, with 12 bases lying between them. This CDR3 is 15 amino acids long. The CDR3 is CASSQGRVNTGELFF. Written as DNA, the CDR3 is TGTGCCAGCAGCCAAGGGCGTGTGAACACCGGGGAGCTGTTTTTT.

The rearrangement joins TRBV4-3 to TRBJ2-5; maybe TRBD2 (5 bases). The germline V gene has CDR1 LGHNA and CDR2 YSLEER. V was shortened by 0 bases and J by 1 base, with 12 bases between the two germline ends. This CDR3 is built from 16 residues. The CDR3 DNA follows: TGCGCCAGCAGCCAAGATTGGCTGGGAGTCCAAGAGACCCAGTACTTC. Its protein product is CASSQDWLGVQETQYF.

This clonotype was seen a handful of times. The gene calls are TRBV29-1 and TRBJ2-4; D is uncertain. This CDR3 contains 13 residues. The V end was cut by 7 bases, the J end by 0 bases, with 10 bases between. Germline V CDR1 and CDR2: SQVTM, ANQGSEA. For the CDR3, the DNA is TGCAGCGCCACGGACGGAGCCAAAAACATTCAGTACTTC. Its protein is CSATDGAKNIQYF.

The CDR3 reads CASSSIITGELFF. The CDR3 DNA sequence: TGTGCCAGCAGCTCCATAATCACCGGGGAGCTGTTTTTT. This chain connects TRBV7-2 to TRBJ2-2, with unresolved D. V lost 4 bases and J 4 bases, leaving 7 bases between the germline ends. From germline, CDR1 is SGHTA and CDR2 FQGNSA. The CDR3 length is 13 residues.

Only a few counts were recorded for this clonotype. The genes are TRBV6-2 or TRBV6-3 and TRBJ2-3; TRBD2 aligns across 11 bases. The CDR3 is 17 residues long. The germline V gene encodes CDR1 MNHEY and CDR2 SVGEGT. Trimming took 6 bases from V and 6 from J; bases not matched to a gene: 14. The CDR3 coding sequence is TGTGCCAGCAGAACCCTAGCGGGAGGCCTACTCGGGGATACGCAGTATTTT. Its protein is CASRTLAGGLLGDTQYF.

This chain uses TRBV20-1 with TRBJ2-1; TRBD2 aligns across 8 bases. The CDR3 loop spans 15 amino acids. The germline V gene has CDR1 DFQATT and CDR2 SNEGSKA (reference sequence). With 5 bases clipped from V and 7 bases from J, the junction kept 13 bases outside the gene matches. The CDR3 sequence: CSAPPRGGRPNEQFF. The CDR3 nucleotides read TGCAGTGCTCCACCCCGGGGGGGCCGCCCAAATGAGCAGTTCTTC.

The rearrangement joins TRBV7-6 to TRBJ2-2; TRBD2 matches at 14 bases. The length of the CDR3 is 18 residues. The V gene's germline CDR1 is SGHVS and CDR2 FNYEAQ. The V gene end was trimmed by 4 bases and the J gene end by 7 bases; junction bases not matched to a gene: 11. The DNA for the CDR3 is TGTGCCAGCAGCTCCACAATCCCGGGACTAGCGGGGGTCGGGGAGCTGTTTTTT. This encodes CASSSTIPGLAGVGELFF. Supplemented by reference TRBV7-6 and TRBJ2-2, the full variable domain reads GAGVSQSPRYKVTKRGQDVALRCDPISGHVSLYWYRQALGQGPEFLTYFNYEAQQDKSGLPNDRFSAERPEGSISTLTIQRTEQRDSAMYRCASSSTIPGLAGVGELFFGEGSRLTVL.